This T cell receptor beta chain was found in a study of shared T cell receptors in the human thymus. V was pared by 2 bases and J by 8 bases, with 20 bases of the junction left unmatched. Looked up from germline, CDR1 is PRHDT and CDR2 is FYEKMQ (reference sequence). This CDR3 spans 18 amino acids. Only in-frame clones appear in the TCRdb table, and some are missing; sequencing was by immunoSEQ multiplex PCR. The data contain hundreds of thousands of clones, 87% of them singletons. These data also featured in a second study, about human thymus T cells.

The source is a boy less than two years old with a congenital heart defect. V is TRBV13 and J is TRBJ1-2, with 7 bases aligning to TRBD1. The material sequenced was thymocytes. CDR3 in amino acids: CASSLPRDRARGVRGYTF. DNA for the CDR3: TGTGCCAGCAGCTTACCCAGAGACAGGGCCCGCGGAGTTCGGGGCTACACCTTC.